Presented here are 20 T cell receptor beta chains from one specimen sequenced in a study of T cells in Graves' hyperthyroidism and ophthalmopathy. The CDR3 regions of TCR beta were amplified from RNA transcripts. The primer set for the first-round RT-PCR of the TCR CDR3 was HTBI. One entry per CDR3 protein, called by TCRdb with MiXCR from the multiplex PCR reads. Of around 370,000 distinct CDR3 sequences listed, about 18% are singletons. Sequenced input: blood. The source of these receptors is a man aged 18 to 29 with Graves' ophthalmopathy.

This clonotype was counted at least ten times. V gene TRBV5-5 combines with J gene TRBJ2-7; the match to TRBD1 covers 7 bases. V lost 1 base to trimming and J lost 2 bases; unmatched junction nucleotides: 6. Looked up from germline, CDR1 is SGHKS and CDR2 is YYEKEE (reference sequence). This CDR3 spans 15 amino acids. The CDR3 DNA follows: TGTGCCAGCAGCTTGCAGGGACAGCTTACCTACGAGCAGTACTTC. Protein sequence: CASSLQGQLTYEQYF.

There are a few counts of this clonotype. The chain couples TRBV6-6 to TRBJ2-2; the match to TRBD2 covers 11 bases. J lost 4 bases, V lost 2 bases, and 6 bases had no gene match. The CDR3 runs 17 residues. The germline V gene has CDR1 MNHNY and CDR2 SVGAGI (reference sequence). DNA of the CDR3: TGTGCCAGCAGTTACCTTAGCGGGGGGGCGGTCACCGGGGAGCTGTTTTTT. It translates to CASSYLSGGAVTGELFF.

The J gene is TRBJ1-1, the V gene TRBV7-2; the D gene is possibly TRBD1 (5 bases). The CDR3 is 16 amino acids. Per the germline V gene, CDR1 is SGHTA and CDR2 is FQGNSA. Trimming pared 6 bases from V and 0 bases from J, leaving 17 bases between. The CDR3 reads CASRHGLWGLNTEAFF. The CDR3 bases are TGTGCCAGCAGACACGGTCTATGGGGACTGAACACTGAAGCTTTCTTT.

This clonotype was counted a few times. The chain has TRBV10-3 and TRBJ1-2; D remains unclear. The CDR3 is 13 amino acids. Germline-derived CDR1 and CDR2 are ENHRY and SYGVKD. V was clipped by 7 bases and J by 0 bases, with 9 bases between them. CDR3 nucleotide sequence: TGTGCCATCACTGGGTCGGCTAACTATGGCTACACCTTC. Residues: CAITGSANYGYTF.

This chain uses TRBV15 with TRBJ2-1; 10 bases align to TRBD1. In germline, CDR1 is LNHNV, CDR2 YYDKDF (reference sequence). J was trimmed by 0 bases and V by 1 base; bases with no gene match: 12. The CDR3 covers 20 residues. This CDR3 reads CATSRADGTGEFRSYNEQFF. Written as DNA, the CDR3 is TGTGCCACCAGCAGAGCGGACGGGACAGGGGAGTTTCGCTCCTACAATGAGCAGTTCTTC.

The chain uses TRBV4-1 and TRBJ2-7, with 8 bases matching TRBD1. After removal of 6 bases from V and 5 bases from J, the junction contained 9 bases not matched to a gene. CDR1 and CDR2 (germline): MGHRA, YSYEKL. The CDR3 loop spans 14 amino acids. The CDR3 region is CASRNPGGRNEQYF. The CDR3 DNA reads TGCGCCAGCAGAAACCCAGGGGGCCGGAACGAGCAGTACTTC.

The V gene is TRBV9, the J gene TRBJ1-4; D is ambiguous. Trimming removed 4 bases at V and 8 bases at J, with 18 bases between. CDR1 is SGDLS, CDR2 YYNGEE, per germline. The CDR3 totals 15 residues. The CDR3 region is CASSPTTGVREKLFF. The CDR3 DNA sequence: TGTGCCAGCAGCCCAACGACGGGAGTGAGGGAAAAACTGTTTTTT. Full variable domain (missing parts from reference TRBV9 and TRBJ1-4): DSGVTQTPKHLITATGQRVTLRCSPRSGDLSVYWYQQSLDQGLQFLIQYYNGEERAKGNILERFSAQQFPDLHSELNLSSLELGDSALYFCASSPTTGVREKLFFGSGTQLSVL.

This clonotype was picked up many times. V and J are TRBV3-1 and TRBJ1-2; D is undetermined. The CDR3 consists of 14 residues. Germline V CDR1 and CDR2: LGHDT, YNNKEL (reference sequence). V shed 5 bases and J shed 0 bases, with 10 bases lying between them. The DNA for the CDR3 is TGTGCCAGCAGCGCCGGGAGTACTAACTATGGCTACACCTTC. Translating it yields CASSAGSTNYGYTF.

This clonotype was recorded at least ten times. This chain uses TRBV7-2 with TRBJ1-2; 7 bases match TRBD1. V lost 2 bases and J lost 8; bases outside the gene matches: 11. Germline V CDR1 and CDR2: SGHTA, FQGNSA. CDR3 size: 15 residues. CDR3 sequence reads: CASSLSPGQQLGYTF. CDR3 bases: TGTGCCAGCAGCTTATCGCCGGGACAGCAGTTGGGCTACACCTTC.

In its sample, this clonotype was seen many times. CDR3 protein: CASSYGGQLTYGYTF. The DNA of the CDR3 is TGTGCCAGCAGTTACGGGGGACAGTTAACCTATGGCTACACCTTC. The chain combines TRBV6-6 with TRBJ1-2; 7 bases fit TRBD1. The V gene's germline CDR1 is MNHNY and CDR2 SVGAGI (reference sequence). The CDR3 loop spans 15 amino acids. With 2 bases clipped from V and 4 bases from J, the junction kept 7 bases outside the gene matches.

There are a few counts of this clonotype. The rearrangement uses TRBV5-1 and TRBJ2-1; 8 positions match TRBD2. The CDR3 consists of 19 residues. V shed 5 bases, J shed 2 bases, and the junction held 18 bases outside the gene matches. CDR1 is SGHRS and CDR2 is YFSETQ in the germline V gene. The CDR3 DNA follows: TGCGCCAGCAGAGGAGGTGGTTTGAAGCGGGGGCGCGCCTACAATGAGCAGTTCTTC. Translating it yields CASRGGGLKRGRAYNEQFF.

Ten or more counts support this clonotype. The CDR3 is CASSGGETQYF. CDR3 nucleotide sequence: TGTGCCAGCAGCGGGGGTGAGACCCAGTACTTC. J is TRBJ2-5 and V is TRBV9; D unresolved. V was clipped by 3 bases and J by 5 bases, with 5 bases between them. The CDR3 has 11 amino acids. CDR1 and CDR2 from the germline V gene are SGDLS and YYNGEE.

This clonotype was seen repeatedly, ten times or more. The chain carries TRBV7-6 and TRBJ2-2; D is undetermined. CDR1 SGHVS and CDR2 FNYEAQ come from the germline V gene. The CDR3 has 14 residues. V dropped 2 bases and J dropped 6 bases, with 10 bases sitting between them. The chain's CDR3 is CASSLPPPAGELFF. The CDR3 DNA sequence: TGTGCCAGCAGCTTACCCCCCCCAGCCGGGGAGCTGTTTTTT.

The table lists this clonotype with many counts. CDR3 protein: CASSGGPNTGELFF. CDR3 coding DNA: TGTGCCAGCAGTGGGGGGCCTAATACCGGGGAGCTGTTTTTT. This chain joins TRBV2 and TRBJ2-2; possible D gene TRBD1, 6 bases. Between the trimmed V and J ends, which lost 4 bases and 5 bases, there was a span of 11 bases. There are 14 residues in the CDR3. The germline V gene encodes CDR1 SNHLY and CDR2 FYNNEI.

This clonotype was seen only a few times. The chain carries TRBV7-9 and TRBJ1-2; 9 positions match TRBD1. CDR1 and CDR2 (germline): SEHNR, FQNEAQ (reference sequence). The CDR3 contains 16 residues. V lost 5 bases and J lost 0; bases outside the gene matches: 7. CDR3 in DNA: TGTGCCAGCAGCCTAGGGACAGGGCAAGCTAACTATGGCTACACCTTC. Protein: CASSLGTGQANYGYTF.

This clonotype was counted many times. The genes are TRBV5-1 and TRBJ1-1, with a tentative D call TRBD1 (5 bases). V lost 4 bases, J lost 1 base, and 11 bases lay in between. Germline assignment: CDR1 SGHRS and CDR2 YFSETQ. The CDR3 length is 14 residues. CDR3 residues: CASSVWGQNTEAFF. Here the CDR3 DNA reads TGCGCCAGCAGCGTGTGGGGCCAGAACACTGAAGCTTTCTTT.

This clonotype was detected ten times or more. V is TRBV6-2 or TRBV6-3 and J is TRBJ2-5; D tentatively fits TRBD1 or TRBD2 (5 bases each). V lost 6 bases and J 1 base, leaving 15 bases between the germline ends. There are 15 residues in the CDR3. The V gene's germline CDR1 is MNHEY and CDR2 SVGEGT. CDR3 DNA sequence: TGTGCCAGCAGCCCTGGGGACCTGGTCCAAGAGACCCAGTACTTC. It is translated as CASSPGDLVQETQYF.

This clonotype was counted between two and nine times. Just one base apart from a much larger clone, this may be a read error. Without the conserved terminal phenylalanine or tryptophan, this CDR3 likely stems from a read error. The CDR3 spells CASSQDQGSYEQYL. Written as DNA, the CDR3 is TGTGCCAGCAGCCAGGATCAGGGTAGCTACGAGCAGTACCTC. V gene TRBV3-1 combines with J gene TRBJ2-7; possibly TRBD1 for D (5 bases). The CDR3 spans 14 residues. CDR1 is LGHDT and CDR2 is YNNKEL in the germline V gene (reference sequence). Trimming pared 3 bases from V and 3 bases from J, leaving 12 bases between.

The chain joins TRBV20-1 to TRBJ2-7; TRBD1 is a possible D gene (5 bases). CDR3 length: 11 amino acids. Per the germline V gene, CDR1 is DFQATT and CDR2 is SNEGSKA (reference sequence). Trimming took 3 bases from V and 4 from J, leaving 7 bases between them. The CDR3 sequence: CSASRGYEQYF. The CDR3 nucleotides are TGCAGTGCTAGTAGGGGATACGAGCAGTACTTC.

The chain recombines TRBV3-1 with TRBJ2-2; tentatively, D is TRBD1 (5 bases). This CDR3 has 13 amino acids. Germline assignment: CDR1 LGHDT and CDR2 YNNKEL (reference sequence). Between the trimmed V and J ends, which lost 0 bases and 6 bases, there was a span of 5 bases. CDR3 amino acids: CASSQEGAGELFF. The CDR3, as DNA: TGTGCCAGCAGCCAAGAAGGGGCCGGGGAGCTGTTTTTT. Full variable domain (rest looked up from reference TRBV3-1 and TRBJ2-2): DTAVSQTPKYLVTQMGNDKSIKCEQNLGHDTMYWYKQDSKKFLKIMFSYNNKELIINETVPNRFSPKSPDKAHLNLHINSLELGDSAVYFCASSQEGAGELFFGEGSRLTVL.